Following are 21 T cell receptor beta chains from one sample sequenced in a study of T-cell reconstitution after alpha-beta-depleted transplantation in children. A library of TCRbeta sequences, prepared with unique molecular identifiers, was generated. TCRdb analysed the PCR reads with MiXCR anew, one entry per CDR3 protein. The sample contains approximately 490,000 distinct CDR3 sequences, over 9.5% of which appear only once. The specimen was PBMCs, collected before TCRalphabeta/CD19-depleted stem cell transplant. The receptors stem from a child aged 2 to 10 with inherited bone marrow failure, due to receive a stem cell transplant.

V gene TRBV20-1 combines with J gene TRBJ2-5; D unclear. The germline V gene has CDR1 DFQATT and CDR2 SNEGSKA (reference sequence). V shed 3 bases and J shed 4 bases, with 9 bases lying between them. The CDR3 loop spans 12 amino acids. The CDR3 sequence: CSASGVRETQYF. Here the CDR3 DNA reads TGCAGTGCTAGCGGAGTACGAGAGACCCAGTACTTC.

Comments on this clonotype: Since a much larger clone is just one base distant, this may be a read error. A read error is likely, as this CDR3 ends without the conserved phenylalanine or tryptophan. The V call is TRBV27, the J call TRBJ1-1, with D unclear. CDR3 length: 13 residues. The germline CDR1 and CDR2 sequences are MNHEY and SMNVEV (reference sequence). The V gene lost 2 bases and the J gene lost 1 base, with 5 bases spanning the gap. This CDR3 is CASSLLGNTEAFI. The CDR3 bases are TGTGCCAGCAGTTTACTAGGGAACACTGAAGCTTTCATT.

This clonotype was seen ten or more times. J is TRBJ2-3 and V is TRBV30, with D maybe TRBD2 (5 bases). The length of the CDR3 is 14 residues. The V gene lost 1 base and the J gene lost 2 bases, with 10 bases spanning the gap. CDR1 is GTSNPN and CDR2 is SVGIG in the germline V gene (reference sequence). The CDR3 bases are TGTGCCTGGAGTGACCCGGGATACACAGATACGCAGTATTTT. Its protein product is CAWSDPGYTDTQYF.

The rearrangement joins TRBV5-6 to TRBJ2-2; tentative D call: TRBD2 (5 bases). Germline loops: CDR1 SGHDT, CDR2 YYEEEE. With 4 bases removed from V and 2 bases from J, the gap between germline ends came to 12 bases. CDR3 length equals 15 residues. The CDR3 spells CASSPGIINTGELFF. DNA for the CDR3: TGTGCCAGCAGCCCCGGGATCATTAACACCGGGGAGCTGTTTTTT.

This clonotype was counted at least ten times. J is TRBJ2-1 and V is TRBV7-8; 12 nucleotides line up with TRBD1. The junction had 9 bases not matched to a gene; V was cut back by 4 bases and J by 5 bases. The germline CDR1 and CDR2 sequences are SGHVS and FQNEAQ. The CDR3 runs to 17 residues. In nucleotides, the CDR3 is TGTGCCAGCAGCTATAAAGTGGGACAGGGGGCCCACAATGAGCAGTTCTTC. Its translation is CASSYKVGQGAHNEQFF. The whole variable domain, filled in from reference TRBV7-8 and TRBJ2-1, reads GAGVSQSPRYKVAKRGQDVALRCDPISGHVSLFWYQQALGQGPEFLTYFQNEAQLDKSGLPSDRFFAERPEGSVSTLKIQRTQQEDSAVYLCASSYKVGQGAHNEQFFGPGTRLTVL.

This clonotype was detected a few times. V is TRBV5-4 and J is TRBJ2-1, with D unresolved. This CDR3 comprises 12 residues. V lost 0 bases, J lost 10 bases, and 8 bases lay in between. Germline CDR1 and CDR2: SGHNT and YYREEE (reference sequence). The CDR3 coding sequence is TGTGCCAGCAGCTTGGATGTAACAGAGCAGTTCTTC. This sequence encodes CASSLDVTEQFF.

This clonotype was observed at least ten times. V and J are TRBV7-2 and TRBJ2-5; either TRBD1 or TRBD2 may fit D (5 bases each). The CDR3 is 14 amino acids. Trimming took off 1 base at V and 4 bases at J, with 10 bases between the two ends. Germline-derived CDR1 and CDR2 are SGHTA and FQGNSA. The CDR3 here is CASSLVGDPETQYF. DNA of the CDR3: TGTGCCAGCAGCTTAGTAGGGGACCCAGAGACCCAGTACTTC.

There are many counts of this clonotype. DNA for the CDR3: TGCAGTGCTAGAATAAGCCCAAACACTGAAGCTTTCTTT. It yields the protein CSARISPNTEAFF. V and J are TRBV20-1 and TRBJ1-1; no clear D gene. V lost 2 bases to trimming and J lost 2 bases, with 9 bases between them. This CDR3 comprises 13 residues. Germline V gene lookup returns CDR1 DFQATT and CDR2 SNEGSKA (reference sequence).

This clonotype was observed many times. The chain links TRBV3-1 to TRBJ2-7, with D possibly TRBD2 on 6 matching bases. Looked up from germline, CDR1 is LGHDT and CDR2 is YNNKEL (reference sequence). V was trimmed by 6 bases and J by 0 bases, leaving 15 bases between them. The CDR3 has 15 residues. The CDR3: CASRRGPYSSYEQYF. The CDR3 DNA is TGTGCCAGCAGGCGGGGACCATATAGCTCCTACGAGCAGTACTTC.

This clonotype was observed many times. The chain employs TRBV4-3 and TRBJ1-1; TRBD1 might be the D (5 bases). The germline V gene has CDR1 LGHNA and CDR2 YSLEER. The V gene lost 2 bases and the J gene lost 8 bases, with 12 bases spanning the gap. This CDR3 spans 13 amino acids. The CDR3 loop is CASSQLGATEAFF. CDR3 sequence (DNA): TGCGCCAGCAGCCAACTCGGGGCGACGGAAGCTTTCTTT.

This clonotype was seen at least ten times. The genes are TRBV20-1 and TRBJ2-1; 13 bases map to TRBD2. This CDR3 contains 14 residues. The germline CDR1 and CDR2 sequences are DFQATT and SNEGSKA (reference sequence). Losses at the gene ends were 5 bases for V and 10 bases for J; bases not matched to a gene: 8. As DNA, the CDR3 is TGCAGTGCTTATAATCCGGGACTAGCGGGAGAGCAGTTCTTC. Protein sequence: CSAYNPGLAGEQFF.

At least ten counts were recorded for this clonotype. V is TRBV5-1 and J is TRBJ1-4; D may be TRBD1 (5 bases). V was pared by 4 bases and J by 3 bases, with 10 bases between. Germline V lookup: CDR1 SGHRS, CDR2 YFSETQ. The CDR3 is 14 amino acids. The CDR3 DNA reads as TGCGCCAGCAGCCTCCTAGGGGCTAATGAAAAACTGTTTTTT. Its protein is CASSLLGANEKLFF. Based on the CDR3 plus reference TRBV5-1 and TRBJ1-4, the full variable domain is KAGVTQTPRYLIKTRGQQVTLSCSPISGHRSVSWYQQTPGQGLQFLFEYFSETQRNKGNFPGRFSGRQFSNSRSEMNVSTLELGDSALYLCASSLLGANEKLFFGSGTQLSVL.

This clonotype showed up many times. CDR3 loop: CASSRRDRGAYEQYF. CDR3 in DNA: TGTGCCAGCAGTCGCCGGGACAGGGGCGCCTACGAGCAGTACTTC. The chain links TRBV7-9 to TRBJ2-7, with 10 bases fitting TRBD1. CDR1 is SEHNR, CDR2 FQNEAQ, per germline (reference sequence). V shed 6 bases, J shed 2 bases, and the junction held 7 bases outside the gene matches. The CDR3 loop spans 15 amino acids. The full variable domain, its missing parts supplied by reference TRBV7-9 and TRBJ2-7, is DTGVSQNPRHKITKRGQNVTFRCDPISEHNRLYWYRQTLGQGPEFLTYFQNEAQLEKSRLLSDRFSAERPKGSFSTLEIQRTEQGDSAMYLCASSRRDRGAYEQYFGPGTRLTVT.

The sample holds a few counts of this clonotype. The J gene is TRBJ2-1, the V gene TRBV7-9, with D perhaps TRBD2 (6 bases). This CDR3 is 14 amino acids long. Trimming pared 7 bases from V and 6 bases from J, leaving 16 bases between. Germline V gene data show CDR1 as SEHNR and CDR2 as FQNEAQ (reference sequence). The CDR3 loop is CASNPGLDPNEQFF. The CDR3 region has the DNA TGTGCCAGCAATCCGGGACTGGACCCCAATGAGCAGTTCTTC.

This clonotype has ten or more counts. This chain links TRBV7-9 with TRBJ2-5, with 9 bases that match TRBD1. The CDR3 is 15 residues long. After removal of 5 bases from V and 1 base from J, the junction contained 5 bases not matched to a gene. Germline V gives CDR1 SEHNR, CDR2 FQNEAQ (reference sequence). The chain's CDR3 is CASSIRTGAQETQYF. The CDR3 nucleotides read TGTGCCAGCAGCATAAGGACAGGGGCCCAAGAGACCCAGTACTTC. The entire variable domain, with the rest obtained from reference TRBV7-9 and TRBJ2-5, is as follows: DTGVSQNPRHKITKRGQNVTFRCDPISEHNRLYWYRQTLGQGPEFLTYFQNEAQLEKSRLLSDRFSAERPKGSFSTLEIQRTEQGDSAMYLCASSIRTGAQETQYFGPGTRLLVL.

The table lists this clonotype with many counts. The chain uses TRBV20-1 and TRBJ2-7, with TRBD2 matching 7 bases. There are 14 residues in the CDR3. After removal of 0 bases from V and 2 bases from J, the junction contained 4 bases not matched to a gene. Germline V gives CDR1 DFQATT, CDR2 SNEGSKA (reference sequence). DNA for the CDR3: TGCAGTGCTAGAGAACCGGGAGGAACCTACGAGCAGTACTTC. Residues: CSAREPGGTYEQYF.

This clonotype was seen many times. The chain uses TRBV20-1 and TRBJ1-2; D may be TRBD1 (6 bases). The V end was cut by 3 bases, the J end by 4 bases, with 15 bases between. The CDR3 is made up of 14 amino acids. Germline values: CDR1 DFQATT, CDR2 SNEGSKA (reference sequence). The CDR3 is CSAREQGMAYGYTF. The CDR3 DNA reads TGCAGTGCTAGGGAACAGGGTATGGCCTATGGCTACACCTTC.

A few counts support this clonotype. The chain carries TRBV25-1 and TRBJ1-2, with D possibly TRBD1 on 6 matching bases. V was shortened by 4 bases and J by 2 bases, with 11 bases between the two germline ends. There are 14 residues in the CDR3. The V gene's germline CDR1 is MGHDK and CDR2 SYGVNS. This chain's CDR3 is CASSGRGANYGYTF. In nucleotides, the CDR3 is TGTGCCAGCAGTGGGCGGGGGGCGAACTATGGCTACACCTTC.

This clonotype was seen repeatedly, ten times or more. The J gene is TRBJ2-1, the V gene TRBV20-1; D gene ambiguous. Germline V gene lookup returns CDR1 DFQATT and CDR2 SNEGSKA (reference sequence). The germline V and J ends were trimmed by 3 bases and 9 bases, with 9 bases remaining between them. The CDR3 spans 11 residues. The CDR3, as DNA: TGCAGTGCTAGTAAGGTGGCTGAGCAGTTCTTC. This encodes CSASKVAEQFF.

A few counts support this clonotype. This chain links TRBV7-2 with TRBJ2-3; 14 nucleotides align to TRBD2. V shed 4 bases, J shed 5 bases, and the junction held 2 bases outside the gene matches. Germline V lookup: CDR1 SGHTA, CDR2 FQGNSA. This CDR3 has 15 amino acids. CDR3 region: CASSSGTSGGDTQYF. CDR3 DNA sequence: TGTGCCAGCAGCTCAGGGACTAGCGGGGGAGATACGCAGTATTTT. Drawing the rest from reference TRBV7-2 and TRBJ2-3, the complete variable domain is GAGVSQSPSNKVTEKGKDVELRCDPISGHTALYWYRQSLGQGLEFLIYFQGNSAPDKSGLPSDRFSAERTGGSVSTLTIQRTQQEDSAVYLCASSSGTSGGDTQYFGPGTRLTVL.

This clonotype has a count of ten or more. The chain carries TRBV27 and TRBJ1-2; D unresolved. Trimming removed 0 bases from V and 5 bases from J, with 7 bases in between. Germline loops: CDR1 MNHEY, CDR2 SMNVEV (reference sequence). CDR3 length: 13 residues. The CDR3 loop reads CASSLSSQYGYTF. In DNA, the CDR3 is TGTGCCAGCAGTTTATCGTCCCAGTATGGCTACACCTTC.